Following are 17 T cell receptor beta chains from one sample sequenced in a study of CD8+CD57+ T cells in acquired aplastic anemia. For CDR3 and TCR beta VDJ profiling, genomic DNA was the template used. TCRdb re-called the reads with MiXCR, one entry per CDR3 protein. Of 250,000 to 300,000 distinct CDR3 sequences in the sample, around three fifths were seen once. Before being chosen for sequencing, patients had shown CD8+CD57+ cell expansion by flow cytometry. Sequences were obtained from sorted CD4+, CD8+, or CD8+CD57+ T cells (not recorded which) from PBMCs. The receptors shown here come from a human donor with aplastic anemia.

This rearrangement joins TRBV20-1 to TRBJ2-1; tentatively, D is TRBD1 (6 bases). Looked up from germline, CDR1 is DFQATT and CDR2 is SNEGSKA (reference sequence). The CDR3 extends over 14 amino acids. Deletions cut 7 bases from V and 2 bases from J, with 15 bases between. The CDR3 protein is CSVVGGTPYNEQFF. The CDR3, as DNA: TGCAGTGTAGTAGGGGGAACCCCCTACAATGAGCAGTTCTTC.

Comment on this clonotype: The germline gene is not matched at one end of the junction; a read error may be the cause. The V gene is TRBV7-2, the J gene TRBJ1-5, with 7 bases lining up with TRBD1. CDR3 length: 15 residues. Germline lookup yields CDR1 SGHTA and CDR2 FQGNSA. In nucleotides, the CDR3 is TGTGCCAGCAGCCCACGAAGACAGGGTCATCAGCCCCAGCATTTC. It codes for CASSPRRQGHQPQHF.

The rearrangement joins TRBV29-1 to TRBJ2-5, with a tentative D call TRBD2 (5 bases). Germline loops: CDR1 SQVTM, CDR2 ANQGSEA. The CDR3 contains 12 residues. The V gene lost 4 bases and the J gene lost 5 bases, with 11 bases spanning the gap. The CDR3 nucleotides are TGCAGCGTTGCAGCTCGAGGGGAGACCCAGTACTTC. Translated, it gives CSVAARGETQYF. Variable domain in full (rest from reference TRBV29-1 and TRBJ2-5): SAVISQKPSRDICQRGTSLTIQCQVDSQVTMMFWYRQQPGQSLTLIATANQGSEATYESGFVIDKFPISRPNLTFSTLTVSNMSPEDSSIYLCSVAARGETQYFGPGTRLLVL.

This clonotype was picked up one time. The chain is built from TRBV12-3 or TRBV12-4 and TRBJ2-7, with D possibly TRBD1 on 6 matching bases. This CDR3 spans 15 amino acids. V was shortened by 4 bases and J by 3 bases, with 16 bases between the two germline ends. The CDR3: CASSSSLQGFYEQYF. The CDR3, as DNA: TGTGCCAGCAGTTCTAGCCTACAGGGATTCTACGAGCAGTACTTC.

The chain carries TRBV15 and TRBJ2-1; D is unresolved. The length of the CDR3 is 14 residues. Germline V CDR1 and CDR2: LNHNV, YYDKDF (reference sequence). V lost 4 bases and J 6 bases, leaving 13 bases between the germline ends. This CDR3 reads CATSTPASRNEQFF. CDR3 DNA sequence: TGTGCCACCAGCACACCCGCGTCCCGCAATGAGCAGTTCTTC.

The chain links TRBV20-1 to TRBJ1-2; TRBD1 matches at 8 bases. This CDR3 spans 15 amino acids. J gave up 5 bases and V 6 bases, and 14 bases lay outside the gene matches. CDR1 DFQATT and CDR2 SNEGSKA come from the germline V gene (reference sequence). This chain's CDR3 is CSASPGQGASYGYTF. The DNA for the CDR3 is TGCAGTGCCAGCCCCGGGCAGGGGGCAAGTTATGGCTACACCTTC.

The CDR3 protein is CASSSYRGATSYGYTF. The CDR3, as DNA: TGTGCCAGCAGTTCTTACAGGGGTGCGACGAGCTATGGCTACACCTTC. V usage is TRBV7-2 and J usage is TRBJ1-2; 7 bases match TRBD1. Germline V gives CDR1 SGHTA, CDR2 FQGNSA. This CDR3 spans 16 amino acids. With V trimmed by 6 bases and J by 4 bases, 14 bases remained unmatched.

On this clonotype itself: A much larger clonotype is one base distant, so this may be a read error. The chain has TRBV6-5 and TRBJ1-1; no firm D call. V was trimmed by 5 bases and J by 2 bases, leaving 15 bases between them. CDR3 length: 15 amino acids. CDR1 and CDR2 (germline): MNHEY, SVGAGI. As DNA, the CDR3 is TGTGCCAGCAGTATAGAGAGTCCGAGAAACACTGAAGCTTTCTTT. Translation gives CASSIESPRNTEAFF.

V is TRBV6-4 and J is TRBJ2-1; TRBD1 is a possible D gene (5 bases). The CDR3 consists of 14 residues. With 0 bases removed from V and 6 bases from J, the gap between germline ends came to 9 bases. The V gene's germline CDR1 is MRHNA and CDR2 SNTAGT. In DNA form, the CDR3 reads TGTGCCAGCAGTGACTCGGACACTTCCAATGAGCAGTTCTTC. This codes for CASSDSDTSNEQFF.

Details on this clonotype: At one of its ends the junction is not consistent with the germline gene, which may arise from a read error. The chain recombines TRBV12-3 or TRBV12-4 with TRBJ1-1; D is uncertain. The CDR3 extends over 14 amino acids. The CDR3 region is CASRVLLSNTGAFF. CDR3 coding DNA: TGTGCCTCCCGGGTCCTACTTTCAAATACTGGAGCTTTCTTT.

This clonotype was found a few times. It is likely a read error, because the conserved phenylalanine at the end of the CDR3 is missing. The CDR3 loop is CASSLSAGTGAAAFS. The CDR3 region has the DNA TGTGCCAGCAGTTTGTCAGCCGGGACAGGGGCCGCAGCTTTCTCT. V and J are TRBV27 and TRBJ1-1; 10 bases align to TRBD1. Germline trimming cut 3 bases from V and 10 bases from J; bases unmatched to any gene: 11. CDR3 size: 15 residues. Germline loops: CDR1 MNHEY, CDR2 SMNVEV (reference sequence).

The chain employs TRBV2 and TRBJ2-1, with 13 bases that match TRBD2. The CDR3 consists of 20 residues. CDR1 is SNHLY, CDR2 FYNNEI, per germline. After removal of 6 bases from V and 0 bases from J, the junction contained 14 bases not matched to a gene. CDR3 sequence: CASSLGPTSGRASSYNEQFF. CDR3 coding DNA: TGTGCCAGCAGCTTAGGGCCAACTAGCGGGAGGGCCAGCTCCTACAATGAGCAGTTCTTC. The full variable domain, in which reference TRBV2 and TRBJ2-1 provide the parts outside the CDR3, is EPEVTQTPSHQVTQMGQEVILRCVPISNHLYFYWYRQILGQKVEFLVSFYNNEISEKSEIFDDQFSVERPDGSNFTLKIRSTKLEDSAMYFCASSLGPTSGRASSYNEQFFGPGTRLTVL.

This clonotype was counted a few times. V is TRBV15 and J is TRBJ2-1, with 7 bases aligning to TRBD2. With 1 base clipped from V and 0 bases from J, the junction kept 0 bases outside the gene matches. This CDR3 is 15 amino acids long. The germline gives CDR1 LNHNV, CDR2 YYDKDF (reference sequence). The CDR3, as DNA: TGTGCCACCAGCAGAGGCGGGAGCTCCTACAATGAGCAGTTCTTC. It specifies CATSRGGSSYNEQFF.

The V gene is TRBV12-3 or TRBV12-4, the J gene TRBJ1-1; possibly TRBD1 for D (6 bases). V dropped 1 base and J dropped 11 bases, with 17 bases sitting between them. The CDR3 spans 14 residues. CDR3 DNA: TGTGCCAGCAGTTTAGATCGGGGGGCGGGTCGGGCTTTCTTT. This translates into CASSLDRGAGRAFF.

The rearrangement links TRBV7-8 to TRBJ2-6; D tentatively reads TRBD1 or TRBD2 (6 bases each). The germline gives CDR1 SGHVS, CDR2 FQNEAQ. V lost 6 bases, J lost 0 bases, and 15 bases lay in between. CDR3 size: 17 residues. The CDR3 region has the DNA TGTGCCAGCAGGCCTTCGGGGGCCGACTCTGGGGCCAACGTCCTGACTTTC. Translating it yields CASRPSGADSGANVLTF.

The V and J genes are TRBV7-6 and TRBJ2-3; 9 bases agree with TRBD2. CDR3 length: 16 residues. V was pared by 11 bases and J by 2 bases, with 14 bases of the junction left unmatched. Germline CDR1 reads SGHVS; CDR2 reads FNYEAQ. CDR3 in amino acids: CAVSTGTSISTDTQYF. CDR3 nucleotides: TGTGCCGTCTCGACCGGGACTAGCATCTCCACAGATACGCAGTATTTT.

This chain joins TRBV19 and TRBJ2-1; TRBD1 matches at 10 bases. Looked up from germline, CDR1 is LNHDA and CDR2 is SQIVND (reference sequence). V lost 1 base to trimming and J lost 3 bases; unmatched junction nucleotides: 3. CDR3 length: 16 residues. CDR3 sequence (DNA): TGTGCCAGTAGTATAGGGACAGGGGGGGACTACAATGAGCAGTTCTTC. It encodes CASSIGTGGDYNEQFF.